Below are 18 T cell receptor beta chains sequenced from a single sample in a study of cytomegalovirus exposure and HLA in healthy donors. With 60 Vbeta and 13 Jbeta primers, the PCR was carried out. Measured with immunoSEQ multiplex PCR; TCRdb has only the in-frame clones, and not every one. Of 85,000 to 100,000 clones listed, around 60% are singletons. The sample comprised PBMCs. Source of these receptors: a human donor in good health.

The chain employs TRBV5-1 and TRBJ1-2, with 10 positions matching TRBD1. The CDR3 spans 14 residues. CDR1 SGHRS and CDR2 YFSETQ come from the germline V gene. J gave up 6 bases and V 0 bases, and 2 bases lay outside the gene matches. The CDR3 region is CASSLGQGADGYTF. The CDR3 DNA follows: TGCGCCAGCAGCTTGGGACAGGGGGCAGATGGCTACACCTTC.

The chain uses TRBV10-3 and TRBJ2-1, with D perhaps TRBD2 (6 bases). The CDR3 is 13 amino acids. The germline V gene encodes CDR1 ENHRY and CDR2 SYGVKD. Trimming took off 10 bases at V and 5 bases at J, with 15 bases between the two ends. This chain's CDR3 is CATRRGGDNEQFF. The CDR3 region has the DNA TGTGCCACGCGGAGGGGCGGCGACAATGAGCAGTTCTTC.

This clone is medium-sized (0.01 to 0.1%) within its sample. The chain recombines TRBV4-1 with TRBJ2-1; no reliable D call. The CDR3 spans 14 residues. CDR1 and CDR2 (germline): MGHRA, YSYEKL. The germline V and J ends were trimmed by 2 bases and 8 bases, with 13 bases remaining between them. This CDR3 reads CASSQPNLVHEQFF. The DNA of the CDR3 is TGCGCCAGCAGCCAACCGAACCTAGTCCATGAGCAGTTCTTC.

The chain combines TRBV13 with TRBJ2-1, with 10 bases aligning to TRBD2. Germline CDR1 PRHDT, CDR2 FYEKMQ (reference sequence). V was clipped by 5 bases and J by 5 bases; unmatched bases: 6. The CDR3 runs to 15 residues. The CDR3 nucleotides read TGTGCCAGCAGCCCAGGACTAGCGGATAACAATGAGCAGTTCTTC. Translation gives CASSPGLADNNEQFF.

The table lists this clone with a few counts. The CDR3 DNA sequence: TGTGCCAGCAGCTTGACAGCCGAGGGCGAGCAGTACTTC. It codes for CASSLTAEGEQYF. V and J are TRBV5-6 and TRBJ2-7, with D possibly being TRBD2 (5 bases). Trimming stripped 1 base from V and 6 bases from J, with 11 bases between. Germline CDR1 SGHDT, CDR2 YYEEEE. CDR3 length equals 13 residues.

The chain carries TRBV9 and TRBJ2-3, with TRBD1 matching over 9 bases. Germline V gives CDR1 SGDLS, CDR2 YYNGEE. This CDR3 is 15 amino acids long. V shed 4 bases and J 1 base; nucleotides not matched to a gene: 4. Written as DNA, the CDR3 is TGTGCCAGCAGCAACCGGGACAGGGGCACAGATACGCAGTATTTT. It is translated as CASSNRDRGTDTQYF.

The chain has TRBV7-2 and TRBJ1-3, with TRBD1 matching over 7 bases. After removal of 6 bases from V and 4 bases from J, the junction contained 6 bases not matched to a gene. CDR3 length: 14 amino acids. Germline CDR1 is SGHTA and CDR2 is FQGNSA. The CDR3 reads CASRAGGSGNTIYF. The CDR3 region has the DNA TGTGCCAGCAGGGCAGGGGGTTCCGGAAACACCATATATTTT.

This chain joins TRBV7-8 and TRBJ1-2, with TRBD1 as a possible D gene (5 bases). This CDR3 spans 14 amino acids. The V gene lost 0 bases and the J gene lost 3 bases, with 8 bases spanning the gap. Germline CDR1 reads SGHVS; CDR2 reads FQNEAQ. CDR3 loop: CASSLAVRDYGYTF. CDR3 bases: TGTGCCAGCAGCTTAGCCGTCAGGGACTATGGCTACACCTTC. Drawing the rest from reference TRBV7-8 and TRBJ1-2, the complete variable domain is GAGVSQSPRYKVAKRGQDVALRCDPISGHVSLFWYQQALGQGPEFLTYFQNEAQLDKSGLPSDRFFAERPEGSVSTLKIQRTQQEDSAVYLCASSLAVRDYGYTFGSGTRLTVV.

CDR3 protein: CASSPKRGGLREETQYF. Here the CDR3 DNA reads TGTGCCAGCAGCCCTAAGCGGGGGGGCTTAAGGGAGGAGACCCAGTACTTC. The V call is TRBV5-4, the J call TRBJ2-5; 10 bases fit TRBD2. This CDR3 spans 17 amino acids. Germline V lookup: CDR1 SGHNT, CDR2 YYREEE (reference sequence). The J segment lost 5 bases and the V segment lost 4 bases, leaving 14 bases of the junction unmatched. Full variable domain (missing parts from reference TRBV5-4 and TRBJ2-5): ETGVTQSPTHLIKTRGQQVTLRCSSQSGHNTVSWYQQALGQGPQFIFQYYREEENGRGNFPPRFSGLQFPNYSSELNVNALELDDSALYLCASSPKRGGLREETQYFGPGTRLLVL.

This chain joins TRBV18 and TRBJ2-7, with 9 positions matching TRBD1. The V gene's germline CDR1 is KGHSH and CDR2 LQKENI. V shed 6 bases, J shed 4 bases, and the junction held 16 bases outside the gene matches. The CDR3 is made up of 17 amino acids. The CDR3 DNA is TGTGCCAGCTCTTTCGGTTGGGGACAGGGCTTTTTGTACGAGCAGTACTTC. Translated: CASSFGWGQGFLYEQYF.

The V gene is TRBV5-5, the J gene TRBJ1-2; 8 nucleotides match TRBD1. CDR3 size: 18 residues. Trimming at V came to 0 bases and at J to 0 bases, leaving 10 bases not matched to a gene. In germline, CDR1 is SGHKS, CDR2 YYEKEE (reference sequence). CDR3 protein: CASSLDVGTGASNYGYTF. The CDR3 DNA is TGTGCCAGCAGCTTGGATGTAGGGACAGGAGCCTCTAACTATGGCTACACCTTC.

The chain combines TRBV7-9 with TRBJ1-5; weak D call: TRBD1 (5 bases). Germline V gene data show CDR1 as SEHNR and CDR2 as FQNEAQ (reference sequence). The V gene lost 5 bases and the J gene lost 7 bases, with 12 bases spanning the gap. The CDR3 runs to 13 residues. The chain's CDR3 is CASSNQGGQPQHF. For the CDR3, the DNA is TGTGCCAGCAGCAATCAGGGAGGGCAGCCCCAGCATTTT.

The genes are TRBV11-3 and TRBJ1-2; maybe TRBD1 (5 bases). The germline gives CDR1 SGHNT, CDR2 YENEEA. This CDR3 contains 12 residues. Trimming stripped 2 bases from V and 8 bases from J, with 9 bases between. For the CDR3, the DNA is TGTGCCAGCAGCTTACAACGGGGGGGCTACACCTTC. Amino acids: CASSLQRGGYTF.

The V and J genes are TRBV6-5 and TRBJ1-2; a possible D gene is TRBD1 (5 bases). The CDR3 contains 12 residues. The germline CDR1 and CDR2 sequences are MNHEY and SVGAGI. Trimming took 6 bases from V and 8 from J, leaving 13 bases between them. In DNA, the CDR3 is TGTGCCAGCAGCCCCAGGGCCGGCGGCTACACCTTC. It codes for CASSPRAGGYTF.

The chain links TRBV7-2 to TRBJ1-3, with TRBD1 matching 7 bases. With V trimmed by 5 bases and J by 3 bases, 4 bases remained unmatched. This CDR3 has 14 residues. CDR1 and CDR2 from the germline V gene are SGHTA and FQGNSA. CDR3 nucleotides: TGTGCCAGCAGCCCTCAGGGGGGTGGAAACACCATATATTTT. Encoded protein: CASSPQGGGNTIYF.

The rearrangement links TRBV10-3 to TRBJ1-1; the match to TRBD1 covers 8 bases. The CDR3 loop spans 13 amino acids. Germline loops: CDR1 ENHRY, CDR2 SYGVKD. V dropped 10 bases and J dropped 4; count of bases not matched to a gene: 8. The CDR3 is CATATGEGTEAFF. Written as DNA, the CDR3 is TGTGCCACGGCGACAGGGGAGGGCACTGAAGCTTTCTTT.

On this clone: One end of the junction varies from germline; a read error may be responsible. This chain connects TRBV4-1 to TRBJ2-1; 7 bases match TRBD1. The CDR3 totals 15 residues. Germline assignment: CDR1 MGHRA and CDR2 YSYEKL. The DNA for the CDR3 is TGCGCCAGCAACCAAATTGGGACAGACTACAATGAGCAGTTCTTC. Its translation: CASNQIGTDYNEQFF.

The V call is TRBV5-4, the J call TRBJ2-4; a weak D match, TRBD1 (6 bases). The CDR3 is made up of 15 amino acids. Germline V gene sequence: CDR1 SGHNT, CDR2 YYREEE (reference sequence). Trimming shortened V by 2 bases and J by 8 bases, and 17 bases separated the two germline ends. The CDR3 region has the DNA TGTGCCAGCAGCTTCAAATCAGGGGTTTCGGACATTCAGTACTTC. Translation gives CASSFKSGVSDIQYF.